The rows below give T cell receptor beta chains drawn from one sample of a study of blood T cell repertoires in COVID-19. Using immunoSEQ multiplex PCR, the repertoire was profiled, and TCRdb retains in-frame clones only, with some absent. The repertoire includes 150,000 to 190,000 clones, roughly 85% of them detected once, and roughly 8.3% sits in the top ten. Sequenced sample: peripheral blood. The receptors derive from a woman in her sixties with COVID-19, enrolled during active disease. The CDR3 runs from the conserved cysteine through the conserved F or W. The D gene is left open where the match is weak. Only some rows state a clone size, as once, few, many or a class for expanded clones.

>-|TRBV6-1|TRBJ2-1|TRBD1
CASSDPGQGDYNEQFF
TGTGCCAGCAGTGACCCGGGACAGGGGGACTACAATGAGCAGTTCTTC
>-|TRBV6-5|TRBJ1-2|-
CASRADRRYGYTF
TGTGCCAGCAGGGCGGACAGACGCTATGGCTACACCTTC
>-|TRBV6-5|TRBJ1-2|-
CASSYGQFNYGYTF
TGTGCCAGCAGTTACGGGCAGTTTAACTATGGCTACACCTTC
>-|TRBV7-6|TRBJ2-2|-
CASSLGGSNTGELFF
TGTGCCAGCAGCTTAGGCGGATCGAACACCGGGGAGCTGTTTTTT
>once|TRBV14|TRBJ1-2|-
CASSQANSLAKGYTF
TGTGCCAGCAGCCAAGCCAACAGCCTTGCGAAGGGCTACACCTTC
>-|TRBV27|TRBJ2-1|TRBD2
CASSLVGLAGVVNEQFF
TGTGCCAGCAGTTTAGTCGGACTAGCGGGAGTAGTAAATGAGCAGTTCTTC
>-|TRBV5-4|TRBJ2-1|TRBD2
CASSNLLATNYNEQFF
TGTGCCAGCAGCAATCTACTAGCGACCAACTACAATGAGCAGTTCTTC
>few|TRBV27|TRBJ2-7|TRBD1
CASRRTGATLYEQYF
TGTGCCAGCAGAAGGACAGGGGCCACACTATACGAGCAGTACTTC
>-|TRBV5-1|TRBJ1-2|-
CASSLDRSYGYTF
TGCGCCAGCAGCCTTGACAGATCTTATGGCTACACCTTC
>-|TRBV19|TRBJ1-3|TRBD1
CARGDRAISGNTIYF
TGTGCCAGGGGGGACAGGGCCATCTCTGGAAACACCATATATTTT
>-|TRBV29-1|TRBJ1-3|-
CSVVTGNIGNTIYF
TGCAGCGTAGTAACAGGGAATATTGGAAACACCATATATTTT
>-|TRBV9|TRBJ1-1|TRBD1
CASSVGPGTGFEAFF
TGTGCCAGCAGCGTAGGTCCCGGGACAGGGTTTGAAGCTTTCTTT
>-|TRBV7-9|TRBJ1-6|TRBD1
CASSSTGAHSPLHF
TGTGCCAGCAGCTCGACAGGGGCGCATTCACCCCTCCACTTT
>-|TRBV7-9|TRBJ2-7|TRBD2
CASSLLAGGAGEQYF
TGTGCCAGCAGCCTATTAGCGGGAGGGGCAGGGGAGCAGTACTTC
>-|TRBV3-1/TRBV3-2|TRBJ2-5|-
CASSQDSGLGYF
TGTGCCAGCAGCCAAGATAGCGGTTTGGGGTACTTC
>-|TRBV19|TRBJ2-3|-
CASRPPLRAGGTDTQYF
TGTGCCAGTCGTCCTCCTCTGAGGGCAGGGGGGACAGATACGCAGTATTTT
>-|TRBV6-1|TRBJ1-6|-
CASREPDYSYNSPLHF
TGTGCCAGCAGAGAACCAGATTACTCCTATAATTCACCCCTCCACTTT
>-|TRBV7-9|TRBJ2-2|-
CASSPRWEITGELFF
TGTGCCAGCAGCCCCCGCTGGGAGATCACCGGGGAGCTGTTTTTT